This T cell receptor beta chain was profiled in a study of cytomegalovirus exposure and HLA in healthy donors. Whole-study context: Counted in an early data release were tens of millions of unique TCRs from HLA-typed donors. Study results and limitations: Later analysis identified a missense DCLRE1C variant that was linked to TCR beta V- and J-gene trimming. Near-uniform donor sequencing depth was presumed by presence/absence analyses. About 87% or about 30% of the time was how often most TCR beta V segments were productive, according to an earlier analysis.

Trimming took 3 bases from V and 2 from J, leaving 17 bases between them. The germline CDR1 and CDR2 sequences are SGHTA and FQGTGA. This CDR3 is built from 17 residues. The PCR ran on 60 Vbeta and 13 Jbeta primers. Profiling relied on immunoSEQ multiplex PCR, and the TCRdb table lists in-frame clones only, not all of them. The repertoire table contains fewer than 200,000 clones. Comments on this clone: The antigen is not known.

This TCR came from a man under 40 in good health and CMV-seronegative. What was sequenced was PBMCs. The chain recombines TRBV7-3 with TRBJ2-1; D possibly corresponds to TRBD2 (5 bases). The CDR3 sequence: CASSLGLGAETYNEQFF. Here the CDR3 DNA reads TGTGCCAGCAGCTTGGGGTTGGGAGCGGAGACCTACAATGAGCAGTTCTTC.